The 20 T cell receptor beta chains below were found in one sample sequenced in a study of OX40 agonist ivuxolimab in advanced cancers. Generated by immunoSEQ multiplex PCR, the TCRdb table keeps only in-frame clones and is missing some. The repertoire has 75,000 to 100,000 clones, over 75% of them found once; the top ten carry around 0.3%. The material was CD4+ or CD8+ T cells sorted from blood, obtained in a trial of the OX40 agonist ivuxolimab. The source of these receptors is an adult with an advanced solid tumor such as melanoma, head and neck, liver or kidney cancer.

This chain joins TRBV6-1 and TRBJ2-1, with 9 bases aligning to TRBD1. CDR3 length: 11 residues. The germline V gene has CDR1 MNHNS and CDR2 SASEGT. V trimming: 11 bases; J trimming: 7 bases; junction bases outside the gene matches: 3. The CDR3: CAGGTGNEQFF. As DNA, the CDR3 is TGTGCCGGAGGGACAGGGAATGAGCAGTTCTTC.

The V and J genes are TRBV7-5 and TRBJ2-7; whether TRBD1, the table's D call, matches the DNA was not checked. TRBV7-5 is labeled a pseudogene. CDR3 length equals 13 residues. The CDR3 DNA is TGTGCCAGAAGCAGGACAGGAACCTACGAGCAGTACTTC. Translated, it gives CARSRTGTYEQYF.

The gene calls are TRBV7-9 and TRBJ2-2, with 7 bases aligning to TRBD1. This CDR3 comprises 17 residues. CDR1 SEHNR and CDR2 FQNEAQ come from the germline V gene (reference sequence). V dropped 5 bases and J dropped 2; count of bases not matched to a gene: 11. The CDR3 spells CASSDGDRVRNTGELFF. Written as DNA, the CDR3 is TGTGCCAGCAGCGATGGTGACAGGGTACGAAACACCGGGGAGCTGTTTTTT.

This chain connects TRBV6-1 to TRBJ1-4, with a tentative D call TRBD1 (5 bases). CDR1 and CDR2 from the germline V gene are MNHNS and SASEGT. With 8 bases removed from V and 8 bases from J, the gap between germline ends came to 18 bases. CDR3 length: 14 residues. The CDR3 DNA follows: TGTGCCAGCGGCCTGATCGGGACGGCCGAAAAACTGTTTTTT. It encodes CASGLIGTAEKLFF.

The chain uses TRBV5-6 and TRBJ2-7; D ambiguous. Germline CDR1 reads SGHDT; CDR2 reads YYEEEE. V dropped 4 bases and J dropped 7 bases, with 12 bases sitting between them. This CDR3 has 12 residues. The CDR3 loop is CASSRPALEQYF. The CDR3 bases are TGTGCCAGCAGCCGACCAGCTTTGGAGCAGTACTTC.

This clone was seen just once. This chain connects TRBV7-9 to TRBJ2-2; 11 bases are shared with TRBD1. The V gene's germline CDR1 is SEHNR and CDR2 FQNEAQ (reference sequence). CDR3 length equals 15 residues. The junction had 4 bases not matched to a gene; V was cut back by 5 bases and J by 5 bases. The CDR3, as DNA: TGTGCCAGCAGCCCTGGACAGGGGGCTACCGGGGAGCTGTTTTTT. Translating it yields CASSPGQGATGELFF.

The chain uses TRBV7-9 and TRBJ2-1; D is uncertain. CDR3 length: 14 amino acids. CDR1 and CDR2 (germline): SEHNR, FQNEAQ (reference sequence). Deletions cut 5 bases from V and 2 bases from J, with 10 bases between. This chain's CDR3 is CASSLLSAYNEQFF. The CDR3 DNA reads as TGTGCCAGCAGCCTCCTCTCCGCCTACAATGAGCAGTTCTTC.

This clone turned up a few times. The V call is TRBV7-9, the J call TRBJ2-7, with D tentatively TRBD1 (6 bases). The germline gives CDR1 SEHNR, CDR2 FQNEAQ (reference sequence). The CDR3 extends over 14 amino acids. Between the trimmed V and J ends, which lost 5 bases and 5 bases, there was a span of 16 bases. The CDR3 region is CASSPHRDTDEQYF. CDR3 coding DNA: TGTGCCAGCAGCCCACACAGGGATACGGACGAGCAGTACTTC.

V is TRBV7-9 and J is TRBJ2-2, with 15 nucleotides matching TRBD2. The junction had 6 bases not matched to a gene; V was cut back by 3 bases and J by 7 bases. Germline V gene data show CDR1 as SEHNR and CDR2 as FQNEAQ (reference sequence). This CDR3 is built from 17 residues. The DNA of the CDR3 is TGTGCCAGCAGCTTTGGGACTAGCGGGAGGAGTAACGGGGAGCTGTTTTTT. It translates to CASSFGTSGRSNGELFF.

This chain uses TRBV7-2 with TRBJ2-7; no firm D call. The germline V gene has CDR1 SGHTA and CDR2 FQGNSA. The V end lost 5 bases, the J end lost 4 bases, and 6 bases lay between the germline ends. The CDR3 is 11 residues long. The CDR3 reads CASSTSYEQYF. In nucleotides, the CDR3 is TGTGCCAGCAGCACCTCATACGAGCAGTACTTC.

This clone has a single count. The chain is built from TRBV7-9 and TRBJ2-3; D might be TRBD1 (5 bases). This CDR3 comprises 14 residues. Germline V CDR1 and CDR2: SEHNR, FQNEAQ (reference sequence). Trimming pared 4 bases from V and 2 bases from J, leaving 10 bases between. CDR3 protein: CASSSDSITDTQYF. CDR3 coding DNA: TGTGCCAGCAGCTCAGACAGCATCACAGATACGCAGTATTTT. Full variable domain (rest looked up from reference TRBV7-9 and TRBJ2-3): DTGVSQNPRHKITKRGQNVTFRCDPISEHNRLYWYRQTLGQGPEFLTYFQNEAQLEKSRLLSDRFSAERPKGSFSTLEIQRTEQGDSAMYLCASSSDSITDTQYFGPGTRLTVL.

This clone showed up just once. The V gene is TRBV5-1, the J gene TRBJ2-5, with 11 positions matching TRBD2. V shed 3 bases, J shed 5 bases, and the junction held 3 bases outside the gene matches. Germline V gene sequence: CDR1 SGHRS, CDR2 YFSETQ. The CDR3 consists of 14 residues. The CDR3 DNA is TGCGCCAGCAGCTGGGGACTAGCGGACGAGACCCAGTACTTC. This translates into CASSWGLADETQYF. The full variable domain, its missing parts supplied by reference TRBV5-1 and TRBJ2-5, is KAGVTQTPRYLIKTRGQQVTLSCSPISGHRSVSWYQQTPGQGLQFLFEYFSETQRNKGNFPGRFSGRQFSNSRSEMNVSTLELGDSALYLCASSWGLADETQYFGPGTRLLVL.

The chain employs TRBV15 and TRBJ2-3; D ambiguous. Germline V gene sequence: CDR1 LNHNV, CDR2 YYDKDF (reference sequence). The CDR3 totals 15 residues. The V and J ends lost 3 bases and 3 bases respectively, with 13 bases between them. As DNA, the CDR3 is TGTGCCACCAGCAGTATGCTTTCCCATACAGATACGCAGTATTTT. Protein: CATSSMLSHTDTQYF.

J is TRBJ1-1 and V is TRBV9; 7 bases agree with TRBD1. Unmatched junction bases numbered 7, after V lost 4 bases and J lost 1 base. CDR1 is SGDLS and CDR2 is YYNGEE in the germline V gene. The CDR3 has 15 amino acids. The CDR3 loop is CASSITGQSNTEAFF. The CDR3 DNA sequence: TGTGCCAGCAGCATAACGGGACAGTCGAACACTGAAGCTTTCTTT.

The chain carries TRBV7-2 and TRBJ2-7, with D tentatively TRBD1 (5 bases). The germline V and J ends were trimmed by 1 base and 5 bases, with 12 bases remaining between them. The CDR3 extends over 14 amino acids. Per germline, CDR1 SGHTA and CDR2 FQGNSA. Written as DNA, the CDR3 is TGTGCCAGCAGCTTAGATGCAGGGTTTAACGAGCAGTACTTC. This gives the protein CASSLDAGFNEQYF.

The V and J genes are TRBV25-1 and TRBJ1-2; D possibly corresponds to TRBD1 (6 bases). Germline V CDR1 and CDR2: MGHDK, SYGVNS. Trimming took 4 bases from V and 4 from J, leaving 19 bases between them. The CDR3 is made up of 16 amino acids. The CDR3 sequence: CASSGNMGGYGYGYTF. The CDR3 DNA reads TGTGCCAGCAGTGGGAATATGGGGGGCTACGGCTATGGCTACACCTTC.

The gene calls are TRBV9 and TRBJ2-3; unclear D gene. V was trimmed by 0 bases and J by 2 bases, leaving 7 bases between them. From germline, CDR1 is SGDLS and CDR2 YYNGEE. The CDR3 is made up of 14 amino acids. The CDR3: CASSVETFTDTQYF. For the CDR3, the DNA is TGTGCCAGCAGCGTAGAAACTTTCACAGATACGCAGTATTTT. Supplemented by reference TRBV9 and TRBJ2-3, the full variable domain reads DSGVTQTPKHLITATGQRVTLRCSPRSGDLSVYWYQQSLDQGLQFLIQYYNGEERAKGNILERFSAQQFPDLHSELNLSSLELGDSALYFCASSVETFTDTQYFGPGTRLTVL.

This chain joins TRBV18 and TRBJ2-1, with 10 nucleotides matching TRBD2. CDR1 and CDR2 from the germline V gene are KGHSH and LQKENI. This CDR3 has 15 residues. J was trimmed by 4 bases and V by 4 bases; bases with no gene match: 4. The CDR3 DNA reads TGTGCCAGCTCACGAGGACTAGCGGAATACAATGAGCAGTTCTTC. Residues: CASSRGLAEYNEQFF.

CDR3 nucleotide sequence: TGTGCCAGCAGTTTTTATCTCGGACAAGGCCACGAGCAGTACTTC. Translation: CASSFYLGQGHEQYF. V is TRBV27 and J is TRBJ2-7, with D possibly TRBD1 on 5 matching bases. The CDR3 totals 15 residues. V was trimmed by 3 bases and J by 5 bases, leaving 17 bases between them. Germline V gene data show CDR1 as MNHEY and CDR2 as SMNVEV (reference sequence).

The rearrangement joins TRBV5-6 to TRBJ2-4, with TRBD2 matching over 8 bases. The CDR3 runs to 14 residues. J was trimmed by 8 bases and V by 4 bases; bases with no gene match: 8. Germline CDR1 and CDR2: SGHDT and YYEEEE. The CDR3 DNA sequence: TGTGCCAGCAGCCTGAGCGGGAGAGGAGACATTCAGTACTTC. It is translated as CASSLSGRGDIQYF. Drawing the rest from reference TRBV5-6 and TRBJ2-4, the complete variable domain is DAGVTQSPTHLIKTRGQQVTLRCSPKSGHDTVSWYQQALGQGPQFIFQYYEEEERQRGNFPDRFSGHQFPNYSSELNVNALLLGDSALYLCASSLSGRGDIQYFGAGTRLSVL.